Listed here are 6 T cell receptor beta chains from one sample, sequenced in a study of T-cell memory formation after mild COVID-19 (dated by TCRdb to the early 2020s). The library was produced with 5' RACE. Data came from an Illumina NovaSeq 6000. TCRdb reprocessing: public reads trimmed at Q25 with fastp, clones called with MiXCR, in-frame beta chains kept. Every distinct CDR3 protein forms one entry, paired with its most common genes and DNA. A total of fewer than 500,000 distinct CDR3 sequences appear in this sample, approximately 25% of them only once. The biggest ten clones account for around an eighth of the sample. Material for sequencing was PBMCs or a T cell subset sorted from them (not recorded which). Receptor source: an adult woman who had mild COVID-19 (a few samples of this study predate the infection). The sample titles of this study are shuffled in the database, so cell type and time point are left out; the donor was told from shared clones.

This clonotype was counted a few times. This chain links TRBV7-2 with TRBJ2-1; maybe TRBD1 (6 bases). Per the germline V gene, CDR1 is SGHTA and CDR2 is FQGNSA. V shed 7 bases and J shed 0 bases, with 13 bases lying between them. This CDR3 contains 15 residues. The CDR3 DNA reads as TGTGCCAGCACCTTCTCGGACAGCTCCTACAATGAGCAGTTCTTC. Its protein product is CASTFSDSSYNEQFF.

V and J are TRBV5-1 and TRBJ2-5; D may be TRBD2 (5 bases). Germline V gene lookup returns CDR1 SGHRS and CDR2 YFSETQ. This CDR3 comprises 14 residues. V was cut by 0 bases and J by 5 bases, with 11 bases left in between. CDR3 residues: CASSLDSSRETQYF. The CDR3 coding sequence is TGCGCCAGCAGCTTGGACTCTAGCCGGGAGACCCAGTACTTC.

The CDR3 coding sequence is TGCGCCAGCAGCCAATACCGGGACGGCCTTGACGAGCAGTACTTC. The encoded protein is CASSQYRDGLDEQYF. The V call is TRBV4-1, the J call TRBJ2-7; D possibly uses TRBD1 or TRBD2 (5 bases each). The V end lost 2 bases, the J end lost 5 bases, and 16 bases lay between the germline ends. CDR3 size: 15 residues. From germline, CDR1 is MGHRA and CDR2 YSYEKL.

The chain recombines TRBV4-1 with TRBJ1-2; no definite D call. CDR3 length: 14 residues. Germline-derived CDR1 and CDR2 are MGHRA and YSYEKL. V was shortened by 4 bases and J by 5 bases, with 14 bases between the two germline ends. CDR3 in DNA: TGCGCCAGCAGCCCGACGGAGAATGCATATGGCTACACCTTC. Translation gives CASSPTENAYGYTF.

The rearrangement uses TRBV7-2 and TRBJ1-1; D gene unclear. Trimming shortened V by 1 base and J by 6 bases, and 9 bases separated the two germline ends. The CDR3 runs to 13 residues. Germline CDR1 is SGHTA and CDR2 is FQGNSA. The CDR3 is CASSLERWAEAFF. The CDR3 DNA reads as TGTGCCAGCAGCTTAGAACGGTGGGCTGAAGCTTTCTTT.

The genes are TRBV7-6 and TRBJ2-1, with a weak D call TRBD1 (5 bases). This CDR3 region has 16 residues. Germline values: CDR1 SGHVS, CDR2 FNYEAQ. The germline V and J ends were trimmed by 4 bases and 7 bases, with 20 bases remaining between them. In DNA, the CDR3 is TGTGCCAGCAGCTCCGCCGGGTCCCTGGGGCGGAATGAGCAGTTCTTC. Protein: CASSSAGSLGRNEQFF.